This TCR beta chain appears in the sequencing data of a study of glioma-infiltrating T cells. Remarks on this clonotype: A much bigger clone sits one base away, suggesting this may be a read error.

CDR1 and CDR2 (germline): MNHNS, SASEGT. Trimming shortened V by 10 bases and J by 9 bases, and 22 bases separated the two germline ends. The CDR3 spans 14 residues. TCR alpha and beta CDR3 regions were amplified from RNA using iRepertoire nested multiplex PCR. TCRdb fed the multiplex PCR reads into MiXCR, producing one record per CDR3 protein. The profile covers 100,000 to 150,000 distinct CDR3 sequences, with more than 20% appearing a single time and approximately 26% taken by the ten largest. The J gene is TRBJ1-5, the V gene TRBV6-1; no clear D gene. The TCR originated in a human donor with low-grade glioma or glioblastoma, undergoing nonglioma brain surgery, or in good health (not recorded which). The sample taken for sequencing was glioma tissue, nonneoplastic brain tissue, or PBMCs (not recorded which). In DNA form, the CDR3 reads TGTGCCATCGGCCTAGAAGGGCCCAGTAGGCCCCAGCATTTT. This gives the protein CAIGLEGPSRPQHF.